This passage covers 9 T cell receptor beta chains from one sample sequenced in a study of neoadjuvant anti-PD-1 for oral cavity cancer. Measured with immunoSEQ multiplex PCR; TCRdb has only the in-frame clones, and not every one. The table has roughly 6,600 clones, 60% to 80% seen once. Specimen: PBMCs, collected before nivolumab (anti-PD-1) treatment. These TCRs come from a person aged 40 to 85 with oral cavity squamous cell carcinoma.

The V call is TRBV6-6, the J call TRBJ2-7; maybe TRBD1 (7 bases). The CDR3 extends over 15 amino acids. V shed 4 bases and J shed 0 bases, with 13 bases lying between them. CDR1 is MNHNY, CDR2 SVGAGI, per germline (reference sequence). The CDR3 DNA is TGTGCCAGCAGTTCAGACAGGGAGGCCTCCTACGAGCAGTACTTC. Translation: CASSSDREASYEQYF.

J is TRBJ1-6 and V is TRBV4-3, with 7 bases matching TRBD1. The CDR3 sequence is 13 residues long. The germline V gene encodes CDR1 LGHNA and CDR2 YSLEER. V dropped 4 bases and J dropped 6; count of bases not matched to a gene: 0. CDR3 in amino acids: CASSRDSNSPLHF. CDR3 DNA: TGCGCCAGCAGCCGGGACAGTAATTCACCCCTCCACTTT.

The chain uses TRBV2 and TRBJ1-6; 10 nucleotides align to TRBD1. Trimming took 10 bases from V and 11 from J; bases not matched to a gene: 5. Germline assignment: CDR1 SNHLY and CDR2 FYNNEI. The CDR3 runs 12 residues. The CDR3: CANDRGHPPLHF. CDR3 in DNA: TGTGCCAACGACAGGGGGCATCCACCCCTCCACTTT.

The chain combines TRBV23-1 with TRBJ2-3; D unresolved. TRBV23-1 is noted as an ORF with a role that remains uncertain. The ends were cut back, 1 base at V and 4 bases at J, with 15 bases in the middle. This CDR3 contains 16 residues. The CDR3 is CASSQWVSWHADTQYF. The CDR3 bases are TGCGCCAGCAGTCAATGGGTATCCTGGCACGCAGATACGCAGTATTTT.

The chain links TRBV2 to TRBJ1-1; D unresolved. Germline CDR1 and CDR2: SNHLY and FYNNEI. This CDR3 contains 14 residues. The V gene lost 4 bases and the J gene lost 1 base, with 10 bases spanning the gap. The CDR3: CASSVKEQNTEAFF. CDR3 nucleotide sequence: TGTGCCAGCAGTGTCAAGGAGCAGAACACTGAAGCTTTCTTT.

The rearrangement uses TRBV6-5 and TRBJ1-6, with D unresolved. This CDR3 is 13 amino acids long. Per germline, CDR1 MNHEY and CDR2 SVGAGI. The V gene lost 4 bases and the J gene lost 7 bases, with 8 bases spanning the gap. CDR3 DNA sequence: TGTGCCAGCAGTTCAGGACGGAATTCACCCCTCCACTTT. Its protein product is CASSSGRNSPLHF.

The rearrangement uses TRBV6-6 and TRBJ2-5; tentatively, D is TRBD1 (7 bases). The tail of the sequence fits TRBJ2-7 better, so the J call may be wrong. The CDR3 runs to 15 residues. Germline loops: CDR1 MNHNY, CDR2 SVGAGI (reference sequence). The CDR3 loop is CASSSDREASYEQYF. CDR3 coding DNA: TGTGCCAGCAGTTCAGACAGGGAGGCCTCCTACGAGCAGTACTTC.

Here the CDR3 DNA reads TGCGCCAGCAGCCCCCATGGCGGAGGGAACACAGATACGCAGTATTTT. Amino acids: CASSPHGGGNTDTQYF. The rearrangement links TRBV10-1 to TRBJ2-3, with D perhaps matching TRBD2 (6 bases). V was trimmed by 6 bases and J by 2 bases, leaving 18 bases between them. Germline V gene data show CDR1 as WNHNN and CDR2 as SYGVQD (reference sequence). The CDR3 length is 16 residues.

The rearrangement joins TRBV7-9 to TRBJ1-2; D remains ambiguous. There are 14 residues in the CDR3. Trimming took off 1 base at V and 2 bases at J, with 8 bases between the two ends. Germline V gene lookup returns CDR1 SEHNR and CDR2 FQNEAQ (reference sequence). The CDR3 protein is CASSLVVANYGYTF. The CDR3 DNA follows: TGTGCCAGCAGCTTAGTCGTCGCAAACTATGGCTACACCTTC.